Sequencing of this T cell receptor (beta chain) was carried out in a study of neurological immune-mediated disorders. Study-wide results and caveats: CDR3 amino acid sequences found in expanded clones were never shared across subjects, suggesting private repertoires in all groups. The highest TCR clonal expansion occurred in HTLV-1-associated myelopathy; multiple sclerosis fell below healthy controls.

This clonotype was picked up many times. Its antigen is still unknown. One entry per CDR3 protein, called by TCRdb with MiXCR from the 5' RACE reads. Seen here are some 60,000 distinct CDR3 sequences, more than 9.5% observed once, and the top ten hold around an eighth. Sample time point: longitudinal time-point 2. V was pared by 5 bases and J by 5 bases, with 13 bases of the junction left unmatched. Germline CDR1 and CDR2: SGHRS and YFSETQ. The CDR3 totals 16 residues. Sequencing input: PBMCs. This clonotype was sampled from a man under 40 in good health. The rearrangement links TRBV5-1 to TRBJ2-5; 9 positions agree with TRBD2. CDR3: CASSGRLAALGETQYF. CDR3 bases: TGCGCCAGCAGTGGGCGACTAGCGGCTTTGGGGGAGACCCAGTACTTC. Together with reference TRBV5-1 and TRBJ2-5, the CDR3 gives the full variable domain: KAGVTQTPRYLIKTRGQQVTLSCSPISGHRSVSWYQQTPGQGLQFLFEYFSETQRNKGNFPGRFSGRQFSNSRSEMNVSTLELGDSALYLCASSGRLAALGETQYFGPGTRLLVL.